Listed here are 23 T cell receptor beta chains from one sample, sequenced in a study of blood T cell repertoires in COVID-19 (TCRdb year 2020). The library came from the immunoSEQ multiplex PCR assay. TCRdb re-hosts the immuneACCESS table, in-frame sequences only. Its copies lack some clones; in the studies checked, an unresolved V gene accounts for under half of them, and the cause for the rest is not known. This sample holds 360,000 or so clones; about four fifths were observed only once. Roughly 5.1% of the sample goes to the ten largest clones. The sequencing sample was made of PBMCs or T cells enriched from blood (not recorded which). These receptors were obtained from a woman aged 50 to 60 who had recovered from COVID-19.

The gene calls are TRBV7-3 and TRBJ1-1; 9 nucleotides line up with TRBD1. The germline gives CDR1 SGHTA, CDR2 FQGTGA. Trimming at V came to 5 bases and at J to 4 bases, leaving 5 bases not matched to a gene. CDR3 size: 14 residues. The CDR3 DNA follows: TGTGCCAGCAGCCAAGGGACAGGGTTCACTGAAGCTTTCTTT. Its protein is CASSQGTGFTEAFF.

The V call is TRBV30, the J call TRBJ1-4, with D perhaps matching TRBD1 (6 bases). Trimming took off 3 bases at V and 0 bases at J, with 11 bases between the two ends. The CDR3 has 15 residues. Germline assignment: CDR1 GTSNPN and CDR2 SVGIG (reference sequence). The CDR3: CAWRVNRATNEKLFF. The CDR3 DNA reads as TGTGCCTGGAGAGTAAACAGGGCAACTAATGAAAAACTGTTTTTT.

The chain carries TRBV19 and TRBJ2-3; 7 nucleotides align to TRBD1. The CDR3 has 16 residues. The germline CDR1 and CDR2 sequences are LNHDA and SQIVND (reference sequence). Trimming removed 8 bases from V and 1 base from J; junction bases left unmatched: 12. As DNA, the CDR3 is TGTGCCAGTCAAAACAGGGGTGGGTTGGGCACAGATACGCAGTATTTT. Translation gives CASQNRGGLGTDTQYF.

J is TRBJ2-7 and V is TRBV29-1; D perhaps matches TRBD1 (5 bases). Trimming stripped 4 bases from V and 1 base from J, with 11 bases between. The V gene's germline CDR1 is SQVTM and CDR2 ANQGSEA. This CDR3 contains 13 residues. CDR3 protein: CSVGSRTSYEQYF. Written as DNA, the CDR3 is TGCAGCGTTGGGAGCAGGACATCCTACGAGCAGTACTTC.

The chain links TRBV6-5 to TRBJ1-2, with D possibly TRBD1 on 5 matching bases. Trimming removed 0 bases at V and 3 bases at J, with 11 bases between. The CDR3 totals 15 residues. Per germline, CDR1 MNHEY and CDR2 SVGAGI. The CDR3 reads CASSYSNRLDYGYTF. The CDR3 coding sequence is TGTGCCAGCAGTTACTCGAACAGGCTCGACTATGGCTACACCTTC.

The V gene is TRBV3-1 (or the pseudogene TRBV3-2), the J gene TRBJ1-2; D is uncertain. From germline, CDR1 is LGHDT and CDR2 YNNKEL (reference sequence). CDR3 length: 11 residues. V shed 2 bases and J shed 10 bases, with 8 bases lying between them. The CDR3 spells CASSQLQSYTF. The CDR3 coding sequence is TGTGCCAGCAGCCAACTACAGTCCTACACCTTC.

The J gene is TRBJ2-2, the V gene TRBV27, with D maybe TRBD2 (7 bases). Between the trimmed V and J ends, which lost 3 bases and 4 bases, there was a span of 18 bases. This CDR3 has 17 residues. CDR1 is MNHEY and CDR2 is SMNVEV in the germline V gene (reference sequence). For the CDR3, the DNA is TGTGCCAGCAGTTTTAGGGGGAGGGCCGGGGGCACCGGGGAGCTGTTTTTT. This gives the protein CASSFRGRAGGTGELFF.

Only a few counts were recorded for this clone. The CDR3 sequence: CASSVAAGVSYEQYF. CDR3 in DNA: TGTGCCAGCAGCGTAGCAGCGGGGGTATCCTACGAGCAGTACTTC. The chain links TRBV9 to TRBJ2-7, with 8 nucleotides matching TRBD2. J was trimmed by 1 base and V by 0 bases; bases with no gene match: 3. The CDR3 covers 15 residues. Germline CDR1 and CDR2: SGDLS and YYNGEE.

The J gene is TRBJ2-5, the V gene TRBV2; 7 bases are a match to TRBD1. Germline V gene data show CDR1 as SNHLY and CDR2 as FYNNEI. The CDR3 loop spans 15 amino acids. The V segment lost 5 bases and the J segment 5 bases; nucleotides outside the gene matches: 11. CDR3 DNA sequence: TGTGCCAGCAGTTCACAGGGGTGGGAATCGGAGACCCAGTACTTC. Its translation: CASSSQGWESETQYF. Looking up the rest from reference TRBV2 and TRBJ2-5 gives the full variable domain: EPEVTQTPSHQVTQMGQEVILRCVPISNHLYFYWYRQILGQKVEFLVSFYNNEISEKSEIFDDQFSVERPDGSNFTLKIRSTKLEDSAMYFCASSSQGWESETQYFGPGTRLLVL.

This rearrangement joins TRBV11-1 to TRBJ1-1; possibly TRBD1 for D (5 bases). CDR1 and CDR2 (germline): SGHAT, FQDESV (reference sequence). The CDR3 has 16 amino acids. V lost 2 bases to trimming and J lost 1 base, with 14 bases between them. The CDR3 bases are TGTGCCAGCAGCTTAATACTCGGGGGAAAGAACACTGAAGCTTTCTTT. Residues: CASSLILGGKNTEAFF.

The chain carries TRBV27 and TRBJ1-2; no clear D. This CDR3 is built from 16 residues. Germline V CDR1 and CDR2: MNHEY, SMNVEV (reference sequence). Trimming took off 5 bases at V and 4 bases at J, with 20 bases between the two ends. The CDR3 protein is CASSPQPWEGGYGYTF. The CDR3 DNA follows: TGTGCCAGCAGTCCCCAACCCTGGGAGGGAGGCTATGGCTACACCTTC.

The chain joins TRBV29-1 to TRBJ1-2, with D maybe TRBD1 (5 bases). This CDR3 comprises 13 residues. Deletions cut 6 bases from V and 0 bases from J, with 11 bases between. The germline CDR1 and CDR2 sequences are SQVTM and ANQGSEA. CDR3 nucleotides: TGCAGCGTCGACAGTCAGACTAACTATGGCTACACCTTC. It yields the protein CSVDSQTNYGYTF. The whole variable domain, filled in from reference TRBV29-1 and TRBJ1-2, reads SAVISQKPSRDICQRGTSLTIQCQVDSQVTMMFWYRQQPGQSLTLIATANQGSEATYESGFVIDKFPISRPNLTFSTLTVSNMSPEDSSIYLCSVDSQTNYGYTFGSGTRLTVV.

This clone has more than one count but fewer than ten. The V call is TRBV5-8, the J call TRBJ1-1, with D tentatively TRBD1 (5 bases). The CDR3 consists of 14 residues. Germline V CDR1 and CDR2: SGHTS, YDEGEE. V shed 2 bases and J shed 4 bases, with 12 bases lying between them. For the CDR3, the DNA is TGTGCCAGCAGCTTTACGGGCAGGGTCACTGAAGCTTTCTTT. Translating gives CASSFTGRVTEAFF. The whole variable domain, remainder taken from reference TRBV5-8 and TRBJ1-1, is EAGVTQSPTHLIKTRGQQATLRCSPISGHTSVYWYQQALGLGLQFLLWYDEGEERNRGNFPPRFSGRQFPNYSSELNVNALELEDSALYLCASSFTGRVTEAFFGQGTRLTVV.

The rearrangement joins TRBV4-3 to TRBJ2-7; D unresolved. CDR3 length: 14 residues. V was pared by 0 bases and J by 6 bases, with 12 bases between. In germline, CDR1 is LGHNA, CDR2 YSLEER. Here the CDR3 reads CASSQDLPFGEQYF. The CDR3 DNA sequence: TGCGCCAGCAGCCAAGATCTACCTTTTGGCGAGCAGTACTTC.

V and J are TRBV7-3 and TRBJ1-2; 7 nucleotides match TRBD1. V was clipped by 1 base and J by 8 bases; unmatched bases: 7. This CDR3 is 14 amino acids long. Looked up from germline, CDR1 is SGHTA and CDR2 is FQGTGA. The CDR3 loop is CASSLIAGTEGYTF. As DNA, the CDR3 is TGTGCCAGCAGCTTAATTGCCGGGACAGAGGGCTACACCTTC.

The J gene is TRBJ2-7, the V gene TRBV20-1, with D unresolved. V gave up 3 bases and J gave up 5 bases, with 14 bases separating them. Germline lookup yields CDR1 DFQATT and CDR2 SNEGSKA (reference sequence). This CDR3 contains 13 residues. The CDR3 DNA reads TGCAGTGCTAGTAAGGCGGCCCCGCACGAGCAGTACTTC. This codes for CSASKAAPHEQYF.

Worth noting for this clone: The identical CDR3 is also encoded by other nucleotide sequences in the sample. V gene TRBV5-6 combines with J gene TRBJ2-7; 9 bases line up with TRBD1. V lost 3 bases, J lost 3 bases, and 4 bases stayed unmatched. Germline lookup yields CDR1 SGHDT and CDR2 YYEEEE. This CDR3 comprises 14 residues. CDR3 bases: TGTGCCAGCAGCTGGGGACAGGGCGGCTACGAGCAGTACTTC. It codes for CASSWGQGGYEQYF.

As to this clone: The DNA is left out, because the CDR3 cannot be placed on it with certainty; the CDR3 is given as TCRdb lists it. This sequence joins TRBV12-1 and TRBJ1-2. TRBV12-1 is tagged as a pseudogene. The CDR3 has 15 amino acids, counting both end residues. CDR3 sequence reads: CASSFARGSLNGYTF.

This clone has just one count. The chain recombines TRBV30 with TRBJ1-6; D uncertain. The germline V gene has CDR1 GTSNPN and CDR2 SVGIG (reference sequence). The CDR3 sequence is 15 residues long. V lost 0 bases, J lost 9 bases, and 15 bases lay in between. In nucleotides, the CDR3 is TGTGCCTGGAGTGTAACTACACTAGTCGGTTCACCCCTCCACTTT. The encoded protein is CAWSVTTLVGSPLHF.

This clone was recorded a few times. The chain combines TRBV27 with TRBJ1-6, with unresolved D. The CDR3 contains 15 residues. The ends were cut back, 2 bases at V and 5 bases at J, with 10 bases in the middle. The germline V gene has CDR1 MNHEY and CDR2 SMNVEV (reference sequence). DNA for the CDR3: TGTGCCAGCAGTTTAGAGGGAACCAATAATTCACCCCTCCACTTT. Translation: CASSLEGTNNSPLHF.

This chain connects TRBV27 to TRBJ2-2, with 10 bases matching TRBD1. This CDR3 spans 17 amino acids. CDR1 and CDR2 from the germline V gene are MNHEY and SMNVEV (reference sequence). With 7 bases clipped from V and 7 bases from J, the junction kept 15 bases outside the gene matches. CDR3 bases: TGTGCCAGCAAACTATTAGCCTTGACAGGGGGCGTCGGGGAGCTGTTTTTT. It is translated as CASKLLALTGGVGELFF.

This chain connects TRBV5-1 to TRBJ2-3; D is unresolved. CDR1 and CDR2 from the germline V gene are SGHRS and YFSETQ. V dropped 0 bases and J dropped 5 bases, with 4 bases sitting between them. The CDR3 covers 12 residues. CDR3 loop: CASSLVGDTQYF. The CDR3 DNA reads TGCGCCAGCAGCTTGGTCGGAGATACGCAGTATTTT.

The chain recombines TRBV16 with TRBJ1-4; 9 nucleotides align to TRBD1. With 7 bases clipped from V and 8 bases from J, the junction kept 2 bases outside the gene matches. The germline V gene encodes CDR1 KGHSY and CDR2 FQNENV. The CDR3 covers 12 residues. The CDR3 sequence is CASKGTGEKLFF. CDR3 coding DNA: TGTGCCAGCAAAGGGACAGGGGAAAAACTGTTTTTT.